A selection of T cell receptor beta chains follows, all from one sample in a study of beta chain features in type 1 diabetes. Repertoires were generated with immunoSEQ multiplex PCR, while TCRdb's copy carries only in-frame clones and drops some. The repertoire holds roughly 130,000 clones, with nearly 9.5% as singletons. The sequenced material came from central memory CD4+ T cells from blood. The source is a man between 18 and 29 years old in good health. CDR3s include the opening cysteine and the closing phenylalanine or tryptophan. The D gene is left open where the match is weak. Clone sizes are given selectively: once, few, many, or a class where the clone is expanded.

abundance	v_gene	d_gene	j_gene	CDR3nt	CDR3aa
few	TRBV11-2	TRBD2	TRBJ2-3	TGTGCCAGCAGCGCGGGACTAGCGGGGGGCACAGATACGCAGTATTTT	CASSAGLAGGTDTQYF
NA	TRBV7-9	NA	TRBJ1-4	TGTGCCAGCAGCTCGAGACAGATAAGAGGAGAAAAACTGTTTTTT	CASSSRQIRGEKLFF
few	TRBV7-9	NA	TRBJ1-3	TGTGCCAGCAGTAGACGGGGGGGGACTGGAAACACCATATATTTT	CASSRRGGTGNTIYF
NA	TRBV6-5	NA	TRBJ2-7	TGTGCCAGCAGTTACTACAGGGCTAGTAACTCCTACGAGCAGTACTTC	CASSYYRASNSYEQYF
few	TRBV5-8	NA	TRBJ2-3	TGTGCCAGCAGCTCGCAGAGCACAGATACGCAGTATTTT	CASSSQSTDTQYF
NA	TRBV11-3	NA	TRBJ2-1	TGTGCCAGCAGCTTAGACTCAGGGCCTTACAATGAGCAGTTCTTC	CASSLDSGPYNEQFF
NA	TRBV6-1	NA	TRBJ2-7	TGTGCCAGCAGTGACAATTTTTGGGGGCAGGGGAACTCCTACGAGCAGTACTTC	CASSDNFWGQGNSYEQYF
NA	TRBV19	NA	TRBJ2-2	TGTGCCAGTAGTGCCGTTCAACTTAACACCGGGGAGCTGTTTTTT	CASSAVQLNTGELFF
few	TRBV4-2	NA	TRBJ2-7	TGTGCCAGCAGTTACGAAAATCAGTTCTACGAGCAGTACTTC	CASSYENQFYEQYF
few	TRBV18	TRBD2	TRBJ2-1	TGTGCCAGCTCACCACCCGGACTAGCTGTTAACCATGAGCAGTTCTTC	CASSPPGLAVNHEQFF
NA	TRBV6-5	TRBD1	TRBJ1-2	TGTGCCAGCAGTTACTCTTGGACAGGGGTCTATGGCTACACCTTC	CASSYSWTGVYGYTF
many	TRBV28	TRBD2	TRBJ2-1	TGTGCCAGCACCTCAGCCGGGACTAGCCACTCCTACAATGAGCAGTTCTTC	CASTSAGTSHSYNEQFF
NA	TRBV5-5	TRBD1	TRBJ2-3	TGTGCCAGCAGCTCCTTCGACAGGGACCCCACAGATACGCAGTATTTT	CASSSFDRDPTDTQYF
NA	TRBV7-2	TRBD2	TRBJ2-3	TGTGCCAGCAGCTTTGGACTAGCGGCAGATACGCAGTATTTT	CASSFGLAADTQYF
NA	TRBV5-4	TRBD2	TRBJ2-2	TGTGCCAGCAGCCCGTCGGGACTAGCGAACACCGGGGAGCTGTTTTTT	CASSPSGLANTGELFF
few	TRBV6-1	NA	TRBJ1-5	TGTGCCAGCAGACCACGTCTGGGAGTAGGGTTGGCCCAGCATTTT	CASRPRLGVGLAQHF
once	TRBV7-2	NA	TRBJ1-3	TGTGCCAGCAGCTTATTGACTTCTGGAAACACCATATATTTT	CASSLLTSGNTIYF
NA	TRBV4-1	TRBD2	TRBJ2-1	TGCGCCAGCAGCCAGAGAACTAGCGGGGGGGGAAACAATGAGCAGTTCTTC	CASSQRTSGGGNNEQFF
few	TRBV6-6	NA	TRBJ1-1	TGTGCCAGCAGCCGAAAACTCGTTCCTGAAGCTTTCTTT	CASSRKLVPEAFF
NA	TRBV12-5	TRBD1	TRBJ2-2	TGTGCTAGTGGCCAAGGACAGGGGGACGCCGGGGAGCTGTTTTTT	CASGQGQGDAGELFF
NA	TRBV19	TRBD1	TRBJ2-7	TGTGCCAGTAAGAACAGGGGAACTTACGAGCAGTACTTC	CASKNRGTYEQYF
NA	TRBV7-8	TRBD1	TRBJ2-2	TGTGCCAGCAGCTCCAGGGGGCTAAACACCGGGGAGCTGTTTTTT	CASSSRGLNTGELFF
NA	TRBV6-6	NA	TRBJ2-3	TGTGCCAGCAGACTTCTAGATACGCAGTATTTT	CASRLLDTQYF
NA	TRBV19	TRBD1	TRBJ2-3	TGTGCCAGTAGCCTGGGACAGGGGCCCACAGATACGCAGTATTTT	CASSLGQGPTDTQYF
few	TRBV5-4	TRBD1	TRBJ2-5	TGTGCCAGCAGTCCTGGGGGGACAGGGGAAGAGACCCAGTACTTC	CASSPGGTGEETQYF
few	TRBV2	TRBD2	TRBJ2-5	TGTGCCAGCAGTGATGCCCAGCGGGGCAAAGAGACCCAGTACTTC	CASSDAQRGKETQYF
few	TRBV19	TRBD1	TRBJ2-2	TGTGCCAGCCACCGTGGCGAGGGGGCAGGGCCCGGGGAGCTGTTTTTT	CASHRGEGAGPGELFF
few	TRBV4-3	TRBD2	TRBJ2-1	TGCGCCAGCAGCCAAGAGGTGGGAGCGGGGGGAAATGAGCAGTTCTTC	CASSQEVGAGGNEQFF
NA	TRBV5-4	NA	TRBJ2-7	TGTGCCAGCAGCTTGGAGGGGGGGCGCTTATACGAGCAGTACTTC	CASSLEGGRLYEQYF
few	TRBV11-1	NA	TRBJ1-2	TGTGCCAGCAGTTTATCGGGGAGTCCGAATGGCTACACCTTC	CASSLSGSPNGYTF
NA	TRBV5-6	TRBD1	TRBJ1-2	TGTGCCAGCAGGGGCAGGGGGCATCTAAGGGATGGCTACACCTTC	CASRGRGHLRDGYTF
few	TRBV5-6	TRBD1	TRBJ2-7	TGTGCCAGCAGCCGGGACAGGTCCTACGAGCAGTACTTC	CASSRDRSYEQYF
NA	TRBV7-2	TRBD1	TRBJ1-4	TGTGCCAGCAGCTCCCGGGACAGTGATGAAAAACTGTTTTTT	CASSSRDSDEKLFF
few	TRBV19	TRBD1	TRBJ1-6	TGTGCCTCCTTCCCCGGACAGGGGGTTAATTCACCCCTCCACTTT	CASFPGQGVNSPLHF
few	TRBV7-9	TRBD1	TRBJ2-1	TGTGCCAGCAGCCCAAGGGCTCAGGGGGCAAAGCAGTTCTTC	CASSPRAQGAKQFF
NA	TRBV5-1	TRBD1	TRBJ1-1	TGCGCCAGCAGCTGGACAGGCGAGAACACTGAAGCTTTCTTT	CASSWTGENTEAFF
NA	TRBV9	TRBD2	TRBJ2-5	TGTGCCAGCAGGGTAGGGGAACTAGCGGGGGAACAAGAGACCCAGTACTTC	CASRVGELAGEQETQYF
NA	TRBV7-2	NA	TRBJ2-3	TGTGCCAGCAGCTCCACAGGATTAGATACGCAGTATTTT	CASSSTGLDTQYF
NA	TRBV1	NA	TRBJ1-2	TGCACCAGCAGCCAGGGGGGACAGGGGGCTGGCTACACCTTC	CTSSQGGQGAGYTF
few	TRBV27	NA	TRBJ2-2	TGTGCCAGCAGTTTCTCCGTAATCACCGGGGAGCTGTTTTTT	CASSFSVITGELFF
NA	TRBV2	NA	TRBJ2-1	TGTGCCAGCAGTACCCAGACAGCTACGAATGAGCAGTTCTTC	CASSTQTATNEQFF
NA	TRBV4-3	TRBD1	TRBJ2-5	TGCGCCAGCAGCCACCCTAATGGGGCAGGGGGCCTGGAGACCCAGTACTTC	CASSHPNGAGGLETQYF
NA	TRBV9	TRBD2	TRBJ2-1	TGTGCCAGCAGCCCCTTACTAGCGGGGGGGATTAACAATGAGCAGTTCTTC	CASSPLLAGGINNEQFF
few	TRBV19	TRBD1	TRBJ2-1	TGTGCCTGCTCGGGACAGTCTAGCTCCTACAATGAGCAGTTCTTC	CACSGQSSSYNEQFF
few	TRBV7-2	TRBD2	TRBJ2-3	TGTGCCAGCAGCCCTCTAGCGGGGGGGCTTGATACGCAGTATTTT	CASSPLAGGLDTQYF
NA	TRBV6-6	NA	TRBJ2-6	TGTGCCAGCTCCGTTATTGAGGGGGCCAACGTCCTGACTTTC	CASSVIEGANVLTF
many	TRBV29-1	NA	TRBJ2-2	TGCAGCGTTTCAGGGGTTCCGAACACCGGGGAGCTGTTTTTT	CSVSGVPNTGELFF
NA	TRBV5-6	TRBD1	TRBJ1-1	TGTGCCAGCAGCTTGGAAGTGGGGACAGGTCCTCACACTGAAGCTTTCTTT	CASSLEVGTGPHTEAFF
few	TRBV6-5	NA	TRBJ1-1	TGTGCCAGCAGTTCGGGGTTCGGGTACACTGAAGCTTTCTTT	CASSSGFGYTEAFF